Listed here is a single TCR beta chain. What it binds is unknown. The data stem from a study of PD-1 blockade in classical Hodgkin lymphoma. The CDR3 contains 15 residues. Germline lookup yields CDR1 SGHDN and CDR2 FVKESK. With 0 bases removed from V and 11 bases from J, the gap between germline ends came to 18 bases. No patient escaped relapse after autologous stem cell transplantation, and brentuximab vedotin exposure varied. Patients reached a best response of complete response, partial response or progressive disease. Measured with immunoSEQ multiplex PCR; TCRdb has only the in-frame clones, and not every one. The sample carries 100,000 or so clones, roughly 91% recorded once. Study-level points and caveats: Repertoire difference causes, possibly disease activity or prior therapy, remain undefined. Complete responders possessed baseline diversity comparable to newly diagnosed patients. Some patients started nivolumab under 1 year after ASCT, and they were excluded.

Here the sequenced sample was peripheral blood mononuclear cells (PBMCs), taken before the second cycle of nivolumab. This rearrangement joins TRBV14 to TRBJ2-3; unclear D gene. This clonotype was obtained from a human donor with classical Hodgkin lymphoma. CDR3 sequence (DNA): TGTGCCAGCAGCCAAGACTTGTTTTATCGAAGAGGGCAGTATTTT. Translated, it gives CASSQDLFYRRGQYF.